This is a list of T cell receptor beta chains from one sample in a study of cytomegalovirus exposure and HLA in healthy donors. Generated by immunoSEQ multiplex PCR, the TCRdb table keeps only in-frame clones and is missing some. Of around 200,000 clones listed, around four fifths were seen once; the top ten hold about 3.1%. The sample was PBMCs. These receptors all stem from a female donor in good health and CMV-seronegative. CDR3s include the opening cysteine and the closing phenylalanine or tryptophan. Each record gives: D gene, J gene, V gene, clone size, CDR3 DNA, CDR3 protein. A D gene is named only where the DNA matches it firmly. Only part of the rows carry a size: once, few, many, or a class if the clone is expanded.

- | TRBJ1-2 | TRBV10-2 | - | TGCGCCAGTTCGGATTTGGGGGCAGGGGGCTACACCTTC | CASSDLGAGGYTF
- | TRBJ1-6 | TRBV4-3 | - | TGCGCCAGCAGCCAAGAACTTGGGAGCAATTCACCCCTCCACTTT | CASSQELGSNSPLHF
TRBD2 | TRBJ2-1 | TRBV28 | - | TGTGCCAGCAGGACCGGGCTAGCGGGAAATGAGCAGTTCTTC | CASRTGLAGNEQFF
TRBD1 | TRBJ1-1 | TRBV7-9 | - | TGTGCCAGCAGCATGACAGGGGGGCTCTTTACTGAAGCTTTCTTT | CASSMTGGLFTEAFF
TRBD1 | TRBJ2-7 | TRBV5-5 | once | TGTGCCAGCAGCCCGGCGAGTGGGACAGACTCCTACGAGCAGTACTTC | CASSPASGTDSYEQYF
- | TRBJ2-7 | TRBV5-4 | - | TGTGCCAGCAAGCGGGACAGGCCGACCTACGAGCAGTACTTC | CASKRDRPTYEQYF
TRBD1 | TRBJ2-7 | TRBV5-1 | - | TGCGCCAGCAGCTTGGTTTCAGGGGGTTTCTACGAGCAGTACTTC | CASSLVSGGFYEQYF
TRBD2 | TRBJ2-3 | TRBV6-4 | - | TGTGCCAGCAGACTAGCGGGCGATAGCACAGATACGCAGTATTTT | CASRLAGDSTDTQYF
- | TRBJ1-1 | TRBV19 | - | TGTGCCAGTAGACAGGTATCGCGGAACACTGAAGCTTTCTTT | CASRQVSRNTEAFF
- | TRBJ2-3 | TRBV28 | - | TGTGCCAGCAGTCCTCGGGAGCGGCGGAGCACAGATACGCAGTATTTT | CASSPRERRSTDTQYF
- | TRBJ1-4 | TRBV30 | - | TGTGCCTGGGGGGGCCCTCCCTTGAATGAAAAACTGTTTTTT | CAWGGPPLNEKLFF
TRBD1 | TRBJ1-5 | TRBV6-5 | once | TGTGCCAGCAGGACAGGGTTCGATCAGCCCCAGCATTTT | CASRTGFDQPQHF
TRBD2 | TRBJ2-3 | TRBV19 | - | TGTGCCAGTAGTGGGAGGACTAGCGGAGCAGATACGCAGTATTTT | CASSGRTSGADTQYF
- | TRBJ2-3 | TRBV30 | - | TGTGCCTGGAGTGTAGGTGTGGACAGTACTAGCACAGATACGCAGTATTTT | CAWSVGVDSTSTDTQYF